Presented here are 7 T cell receptor beta chains from one specimen sequenced in a study of OX40 agonist ivuxolimab in advanced cancers. Libraries were prepared through the immunoSEQ multiplex PCR assay. Not all clones reach the TCRdb copy of this immuneACCESS table, which keeps in-frame sequences only. Checked studies attribute under half of the gap to unresolved V genes and leave the rest unexplained. Recorded for this sample are approximately 82,000 clones; about 90% of them occurred a single time. The top ten clonotypes cover about 0.72% of the sample. The material was CD4+ or CD8+ T cells sorted from blood, obtained in a trial of the OX40 agonist ivuxolimab. These receptors were obtained from an adult with an advanced solid tumor such as melanoma, head and neck, liver or kidney cancer.

The chain uses TRBV15 and TRBJ1-2; TRBD1 is a possible D gene (5 bases). The ends were cut back, 5 bases at V and 3 bases at J, with 28 bases in the middle. Germline CDR1 reads LNHNV; CDR2 reads YYDKDF (reference sequence). The CDR3 totals 19 residues. The CDR3 DNA follows: TGTGCCACCAGCGGCCAGAACGCGGGACGCCGGTTCACTGACTATGGCTACACCTTC. Translation: CATSGQNAGRRFTDYGYTF.

The V gene is TRBV19, the J gene TRBJ2-2, with 10 bases aligning to TRBD1. The CDR3 has 15 amino acids. The germline gives CDR1 LNHDA, CDR2 SQIVND (reference sequence). Unmatched junction bases numbered 9, after V lost 10 bases and J lost 4 bases. CDR3 protein: CATLSGTGVTGELFF. The CDR3 coding sequence is TGTGCCACCCTCAGCGGGACAGGGGTCACCGGGGAGCTGTTTTTT. Based on the CDR3 plus reference TRBV19 and TRBJ2-2, the full variable domain is DGGITQSPKYLFRKEGQNVTLSCEQNLNHDAMYWYRQDPGQGLRLIYYSQIVNDFQKGDIAEGYSVSREKKESFPLTVTSAQKNPTAFYLCATLSGTGVTGELFFGEGSRLTVL.

The rearrangement links TRBV29-1 to TRBJ1-2; D may be TRBD1 (6 bases). Germline CDR1 and CDR2: SQVTM and ANQGSEA. The germline V and J ends were trimmed by 7 bases and 2 bases, with 17 bases remaining between them. There are 14 residues in the CDR3. The CDR3 coding sequence is TGCAGCGCCGGCGGCAGGGGACGGAACTATGGCTACACCTTC. It specifies CSAGGRGRNYGYTF.

The gene calls are TRBV18 and TRBJ2-7, with D perhaps matching TRBD1 (5 bases). Germline V gene lookup returns CDR1 KGHSH and CDR2 LQKENI. Trimming stripped 4 bases from V and 7 bases from J, with 11 bases between. CDR3 size: 12 residues. CDR3 DNA sequence: TGTGCCAGCTCACTACAGGAAACGGAGCAGTACTTC. Its translation is CASSLQETEQYF.

The genes are TRBV6-1 and TRBJ2-5; 11 bases are shared with TRBD1. Trimming took 4 bases from V and 5 from J; bases not matched to a gene: 9. The CDR3 covers 16 residues. The germline CDR1 and CDR2 sequences are MNHNS and SASEGT. This chain's CDR3 is CASSGLRTGGAETQYF. The DNA for the CDR3 is TGTGCCAGCAGTGGGTTGAGGACAGGGGGCGCGGAGACCCAGTACTTC.

This clone was counted a few times. V and J are TRBV10-3 and TRBJ1-3; 9 positions match TRBD1. The CDR3 has 16 amino acids. V lost 6 bases and J lost 6; bases outside the gene matches: 12. Germline loops: CDR1 ENHRY, CDR2 SYGVKD. The CDR3 DNA follows: TGTGCCATCAGCGAACCGGGACAGGGCGGAGTAAACACCATATATTTT. Translated: CAISEPGQGGVNTIYF.

The gene calls are TRBV7-8 and TRBJ2-3, with 10 bases that match TRBD2. Germline V gene lookup returns CDR1 SGHVS and CDR2 FQNEAQ. The CDR3 has 16 amino acids. J gave up 6 bases and V 4 bases, and 10 bases lay outside the gene matches. The CDR3 protein is CASSSLWTSGGDTQYF. The CDR3 nucleotides read TGTGCCAGCAGCTCACTCTGGACTAGCGGTGGTGATACGCAGTATTTT.